The 25 T cell receptor beta chains listed next were all sequenced from one sample in a study of human T cells and chemical hapten exposure. MiXCR, run by TCRdb on the RACE reads, gives a single entry per CDR3 protein. The data show more than 80,000 distinct CDR3 sequences, with about a tenth seen just once and about 4% held by the top ten. Time point specified: patch test 3, about 24 weeks after DPC sensitization. The treatment: therapeutic diphenylcyclopropenone sensitization with weekly scalp DPC. The material was whole blood, obtained in connection with sensitization to the hapten diphenylcyclopropenone (DPC). Source of these receptors: a woman aged 50 to 60 with alopecia areata. Some clones in this sample may be carry-over from other donors' samples.

This clonotype was observed a handful of times. The genes are TRBV10-2 and TRBJ2-7; D perhaps matches TRBD1 (5 bases). CDR1 WSHSY and CDR2 SAAADI come from the germline V gene. The V gene lost 6 bases and the J gene lost 1 base, with 7 bases spanning the gap. CDR3 length: 12 residues. The CDR3 loop is CASSRTSYEQYF. The CDR3 DNA reads TGCGCCAGCAGCCGGACATCCTACGAGCAGTACTTC.

J is TRBJ2-1 and V is TRBV3-1; D unclear. The CDR3 is 12 amino acids. CDR1 is LGHDT and CDR2 is YNNKEL in the germline V gene (reference sequence). Trimming left V 2 bases short and J 7 bases short, with 6 bases between. The CDR3 protein is CASSQRQNEQFF. The CDR3 nucleotides are TGTGCCAGCAGCCAACGGCAAAATGAGCAGTTCTTC.

This clonotype appeared a single time. This chain joins TRBV5-1 and TRBJ2-4; D not resolved. Per the germline V gene, CDR1 is SGHRS and CDR2 is YFSETQ. There are 16 residues in the CDR3. V lost 1 base and J lost 0, with 11 bases in between. This CDR3 reads CASSLWQELAKNIQYF. As DNA, the CDR3 is TGCGCCAGCAGCTTGTGGCAGGAACTAGCCAAAAACATTCAGTACTTC.

The sample holds many counts of this clonotype. The chain couples TRBV7-9 to TRBJ2-7; TRBD2 might be the D (7 bases). The germline V gene has CDR1 SEHNR and CDR2 FQNEAQ (reference sequence). With 7 bases removed from V and 3 bases from J, the gap between germline ends came to 16 bases. The CDR3 runs 14 residues. The CDR3, as DNA: TGTGCCAGCACCGAGGGGGGGATAGGCTACGAGCAGTACTTC. It encodes CASTEGGIGYEQYF.

The chain couples TRBV18 to TRBJ1-1, with TRBD1 matching over 8 bases. CDR1 and CDR2 (germline): KGHSH, LQKENI. The CDR3 spans 17 residues. Unmatched junction bases numbered 7, after V lost 1 base and J lost 0 bases. The CDR3 is CASSPRDRGGMNTEAFF. CDR3 nucleotides: TGTGCCAGCTCACCACGAGACAGGGGCGGGATGAACACTGAAGCTTTCTTT. Looking up the rest from reference TRBV18 and TRBJ1-1 gives the full variable domain: NAGVMQNPRHLVRRRGQEARLRCSPMKGHSHVYWYRQLPEEGLKFMVYLQKENIIDESGMPKERFSAEFPKEGPSILRIQQVVRGDSAAYFCASSPRDRGGMNTEAFFGQGTRLTVV.

This clonotype occurred a few times. The CDR3 loop is CSARDQNGLGQPQHF. The CDR3, as DNA: TGCAGTGCTAGAGATCAAAACGGCCTCGGGCAGCCCCAGCATTTT. This rearrangement joins TRBV20-1 to TRBJ1-5; D unresolved. CDR3 length equals 15 residues. The V end lost 0 bases, the J end lost 7 bases, and 16 bases lay between the germline ends. CDR1 is DFQATT and CDR2 is SNEGSKA in the germline V gene (reference sequence).

A note on this clonotype: This may be a read error, as it is one base from a much larger clone. This chain uses TRBV20-1 with TRBJ1-2; 11 bases are a match to TRBD1. Trimming cost V 0 bases and J 10 bases; bases outside gene matches: 10. The CDR3 contains 15 residues. Germline CDR1 and CDR2: DFQATT and SNEGSKA (reference sequence). CDR3 sequence: CSARDRRTGGADYTF. The CDR3 DNA sequence: TGCAGTGCTAGAGATCGGAGGACAGGGGGCGCTGACTACACCTTC.

This clonotype has a count of ten or more. The chain uses TRBV29-1 and TRBJ2-5; 8 bases align to TRBD1. Germline V CDR1 and CDR2: SQVTM, ANQGSEA. V lost 6 bases and J lost 5; bases outside the gene matches: 5. CDR3 length equals 12 residues. DNA for the CDR3: TGCAGCGTGAGGGCAGGGGGCGAGACCCAGTACTTC. Translation: CSVRAGGETQYF.

At least ten counts were recorded for this clonotype. For the CDR3, the DNA is TGTGCCAGCAGGGAGGGACAGTCATATGGCTACACCTTC. Its protein is CASREGQSYGYTF. The V gene is TRBV5-6, the J gene TRBJ1-2; 7 bases match TRBD1. The CDR3 runs 13 residues. Per germline, CDR1 SGHDT and CDR2 YYEEEE. V shed 5 bases and J 5 bases; nucleotides not matched to a gene: 6.

This clonotype was observed at least ten times. The J gene is TRBJ2-1, the V gene TRBV5-1, with TRBD2 matching 7 bases. Germline-derived CDR1 and CDR2 are SGHRS and YFSETQ. Losses at the gene ends were 3 bases for V and 6 bases for J; bases not matched to a gene: 15. This CDR3 is 17 amino acids long. CDR3 protein: CASSSGAGLTVPNEQFF. CDR3 nucleotide sequence: TGCGCCAGCAGCTCCGGAGCGGGACTTACGGTTCCCAATGAGCAGTTCTTC.

Many counts were recorded for this clonotype. The V and J genes are TRBV7-2 and TRBJ1-1; 7 bases line up with TRBD1. In germline, CDR1 is SGHTA, CDR2 FQGNSA. The CDR3 has 13 residues. The V gene end was trimmed by 8 bases and the J gene end by 4 bases; junction bases not matched to a gene: 7. CDR3 DNA: TGTGCCAGCTCAGGGGACAGCCCCACTGAAGCTTTCTTT. Its translation is CASSGDSPTEAFF. Variable domain in full (rest from reference TRBV7-2 and TRBJ1-1): GAGVSQSPSNKVTEKGKDVELRCDPISGHTALYWYRQSLGQGLEFLIYFQGNSAPDKSGLPSDRFSAERTGGSVSTLTIQRTQQEDSAVYLCASSGDSPTEAFFGQGTRLTVV.

Comment on this clonotype: An end of the junction does not agree with germline; a read error may underlie this. This sequence joins TRBV28 and TRBJ1-5, with 8 positions matching TRBD1. Germline V gene sequence: CDR1 MDHEN, CDR2 SYDVKM. The CDR3 runs 16 residues. CDR3 sequence (DNA): TGTGCCAGCAGGTTTACAGGGGGGAGTAGCAATCAGCCCCAGCTTTTT. Amino acid sequence: CASRFTGGSSNQPQLF.

The chain carries TRBV29-1 and TRBJ1-2, with TRBD1 identical over 7 bases. Germline CDR1 SQVTM, CDR2 ANQGSEA. Trimming cost V 3 bases and J 4 bases; bases outside gene matches: 8. This CDR3 has 14 residues. CDR3 nucleotides: TGCAGCGTTGAGGGGAGGGACAGACTCTATGGCTACACCTTC. Encoded protein: CSVEGRDRLYGYTF.

CDR3 in DNA: TGTGCCAGCAGTAGGGGGGCCGGCGGGGCCAACGTCCTGACTTTC. As protein: CASSRGAGGANVLTF. The chain links TRBV11-2 to TRBJ2-6, with D possibly called TRBD1 or TRBD2 (6 bases each). The length of the CDR3 is 15 residues. V was clipped by 6 bases and J by 4 bases, with 13 bases between them. CDR1 is SGHAT and CDR2 is FQNNGV in the germline V gene.

The chain carries TRBV11-2 and TRBJ2-3, with a tentative D call TRBD2 (5 bases). This CDR3 region has 15 residues. Trimming removed 4 bases at V and 0 bases at J, with 11 bases between. Germline V gene data show CDR1 as SGHAT and CDR2 as FQNNGV. The CDR3 region is CASSSRLSSTDTQYF. The CDR3 DNA sequence: TGTGCCAGCAGCTCCAGACTAAGCAGCACAGATACGCAGTATTTT.

The chain joins TRBV5-4 to TRBJ2-7; weak D call: TRBD2 (6 bases). V gave up 10 bases and J gave up 4 bases, with 18 bases separating them. This CDR3 spans 13 amino acids. Germline-derived CDR1 and CDR2 are SGHNT and YYREEE (reference sequence). The CDR3 DNA follows: TGTGCCGCCGGTTGGCGGGGACGGTACGAGCAGTACTTC. Translation: CAAGWRGRYEQYF. The full variable domain, completed using reference TRBV5-4 and TRBJ2-7, is ETGVTQSPTHLIKTRGQQVTLRCSSQSGHNTVSWYQQALGQGPQFIFQYYREEENGRGNFPPRFSGLQFPNYSSELNVNALELDDSALYLCAAGWRGRYEQYFGPGTRLTVT.

This clonotype has only a few counts. V gene TRBV7-8 combines with J gene TRBJ2-5, with D possibly being TRBD2 (6 bases). Trimming shortened V by 8 bases and J by 1 base, and 11 bases separated the two germline ends. There are 13 residues in the CDR3. CDR1 and CDR2 (germline): SGHVS, FQNEAQ. The CDR3 DNA reads TGTGCCAGCGGTAGCGGCGGCCAAGAGACCCAGTACTTC. Its translation: CASGSGGQETQYF. The whole variable domain, remainder taken from reference TRBV7-8 and TRBJ2-5, is GAGVSQSPRYKVAKRGQDVALRCDPISGHVSLFWYQQALGQGPEFLTYFQNEAQLDKSGLPSDRFFAERPEGSVSTLKIQRTQQEDSAVYLCASGSGGQETQYFGPGTRLLVL.

This clonotype was counted ten times or more. The V call is TRBV12-3 or TRBV12-4, the J call TRBJ2-7; the match to TRBD2 covers 8 bases. This CDR3 comprises 15 residues. V shed 6 bases and J 5 bases; nucleotides not matched to a gene: 12. The CDR3 reads CASSPGGAHGDEQYF. CDR3 bases: TGTGCCAGCAGCCCCGGGGGGGCGCATGGGGACGAGCAGTACTTC.

This clonotype was observed a handful of times. This chain joins TRBV5-5 and TRBJ2-2; a possible D gene is TRBD1 (6 bases). The germline CDR1 and CDR2 sequences are SGHKS and YYEKEE (reference sequence). The ends were cut back, 5 bases at V and 7 bases at J, with 9 bases in the middle. The CDR3 is 12 amino acids. CDR3 sequence: CASSTGIGELFF. Here the CDR3 DNA reads TGTGCCAGCAGTACAGGGATCGGGGAGCTGTTTTTT.

This clonotype was seen at least ten times. The chain joins TRBV7-2 to TRBJ1-2; TRBD1 is a possible D gene (6 bases). This CDR3 region has 13 residues. The V and J ends lost 6 bases and 4 bases respectively, with 12 bases between them. Germline V gene sequence: CDR1 SGHTA, CDR2 FQGNSA. The CDR3 protein is CASSHRVGYGYTF. CDR3 nucleotide sequence: TGTGCCAGCAGTCACAGGGTGGGCTATGGCTACACCTTC.

This clonotype was counted only a few times. J is TRBJ1-5 and V is TRBV18; 7 bases fit TRBD1. The J segment lost 1 base and the V segment lost 4 bases, leaving 13 bases of the junction unmatched. Looked up from germline, CDR1 is KGHSH and CDR2 is LQKENI. CDR3 length: 18 amino acids. The CDR3 protein is CASSLKATGVNSNQPQHF. Written as DNA, the CDR3 is TGTGCCAGCTCACTTAAGGCTACAGGGGTAAACAGCAATCAGCCCCAGCATTTT. Drawing the rest from reference TRBV18 and TRBJ1-5, the complete variable domain is NAGVMQNPRHLVRRRGQEARLRCSPMKGHSHVYWYRQLPEEGLKFMVYLQKENIIDESGMPKERFSAEFPKEGPSILRIQQVVRGDSAAYFCASSLKATGVNSNQPQHFGDGTRLSIL.

This clonotype has at least ten counts. This chain connects TRBV12-3 or TRBV12-4 to TRBJ1-5; possible D gene TRBD1, 6 bases. CDR3 size: 15 residues. V was pared by 5 bases and J by 5 bases, with 16 bases between. The CDR3 loop reads CASSLSGHLYQPQHF. CDR3 coding DNA: TGTGCCAGCAGTCTCTCGGGACATCTTTATCAGCCCCAGCATTTT.

This clonotype was seen at least ten times. This chain connects TRBV27 to TRBJ1-1; no clear D gene. The CDR3 is 14 residues long. Germline V gives CDR1 MNHEY, CDR2 SMNVEV (reference sequence). The ends were cut back, 2 bases at V and 6 bases at J, with 13 bases in the middle. CDR3 coding DNA: TGTGCCAGCAGTTTAGGACGCCATGGGGCTGAAGCTTTCTTT. This gives the protein CASSLGRHGAEAFF.

V is TRBV29-1 and J is TRBJ2-3, with D tentatively TRBD1 (6 bases). V was cut by 7 bases and J by 0 bases, with 14 bases left in between. This CDR3 contains 14 residues. Looked up from germline, CDR1 is SQVTM and CDR2 is ANQGSEA. Here the CDR3 reads CSAGQFPSTDTQYF. CDR3 sequence (DNA): TGCAGCGCAGGACAGTTTCCTAGCACAGATACGCAGTATTTT.

The rearrangement links TRBV19 to TRBJ1-6; TRBD1 agrees at 9 bases. V was clipped by 7 bases and J by 13 bases; unmatched bases: 14. Germline V gives CDR1 LNHDA, CDR2 SQIVND (reference sequence). CDR3 length: 15 residues. CDR3 loop: CASNDPGTGKQPLHF. CDR3 DNA: TGTGCCAGTAACGACCCAGGGACAGGGAAGCAGCCCCTCCACTTT.